Listed below are T cell receptor beta chains from one sample, sequenced in a study of blood T cell repertoires in COVID-19. Using immunoSEQ multiplex PCR, the repertoire was profiled, and TCRdb retains in-frame clones only, with some absent. Among about 180,000 clones, 70% to 90% were seen once, and the ten largest hold roughly 2.9%. Sequenced: peripheral blood. The receptor source for this set is a woman in her 30s with active or convalescent COVID-19. CDR3s include the opening cysteine and the closing phenylalanine or tryptophan. D genes are given only for firm matches. Clone size is given for some rows only: seen once, a few or many times, or a class if the clone is expanded.

j_call clone_size v_call d_call cdr3_nt cdr3_aa
TRBJ1-1 . TRBV5-1 TRBD1 TGCGCCAGCAGCCAGGGGGCGGGAATGAACACTGAAGCTTTCTTT CASSQGAGMNTEAFF
TRBJ2-2 . TRBV6-2/TRBV6-3 TRBD2 TGTGCCAGCAGTTACCCCGGGACTAGCGGGAGGAAAAGGTACACCGGGGAGCTGTTTTTT CASSYPGTSGRKRYTGELFF
TRBJ1-4 once TRBV7-9 . TGTGCCAGCAGCTCCCCACGGGAGGGTGCCTTGGCAAAACTGTTTTTT CASSSPREGALAKLFF
TRBJ1-2 . TRBV7-9 TRBD1 TGTGCCAGCAGCTCGGGACAGGGAGGAACGAAAAACTATGGCTACACCTTC CASSSGQGGTKNYGYTF
TRBJ1-1 . TRBV19 . TGTGCCAGTAGTACCCGTTCAGGGCGGACTGAAGCTTTCTTT CASSTRSGRTEAFF
TRBJ1-4 . TRBV12-3/TRBV12-4 . TGTGCCAGCACCCGCAGGGTGCTCGAAAAACTGTTTTTT CASTRRVLEKLFF
TRBJ1-1 few TRBV6-5 . TGTGCCAGCAGTTACTCGGCGAACACTGAAGCTTTCTTT CASSYSANTEAFF
TRBJ2-7 . TRBV18 . TGTGCCAGCTCACGCCGGGACTTTTACGAGCAGTACTTC CASSRRDFYEQYF
TRBJ2-1 few TRBV14 TRBD2 TGTGCCAGCAGCCAGCAACTAGCGGGTCCTTCCAATGAGCAGTTCTTC CASSQQLAGPSNEQFF
TRBJ2-7 few TRBV7-2 . TGTGCCAGCAGAATACAGGGTGGCCGGTACGAGCAGTACTTC CASRIQGGRYEQYF
TRBJ1-4 few TRBV10-3 . TGTGCCATCAGTCCCTCGGGGGTAGACGAAAAACTGTTTTTT CAISPSGVDEKLFF
TRBJ2-5 . TRBV5-6 TRBD1 TGTGCCAGCAACTTAGGGACAGCCAAAGAGACCCAGTACTTC CASNLGTAKETQYF
TRBJ2-1 once TRBV5-1 TRBD2 TGCGCCAGCAGAGGGGGACTAGCTACGGGGAGGACCTACAATGAGCAGTTCTTC CASRGGLATGRTYNEQFF
TRBJ1-1 once TRBV7-5 . TGTGCCAGAAGCTTAGTTGGACAGGGGTTTTCGAACACTGAAGCTTTCTTT CARSLVGQGFSNTEAFF
TRBJ1-3 . TRBV18 . TGTGCCAGCTCACCAGGGGGGAGCTCTGGAAACACCATATATTTT CASSPGGSSGNTIYF
TRBJ2-1 . TRBV5-1 . TGCGCCAGCAGCGCGGAGGGTTTCCTAATTGAGCAGTTCTTC CASSAEGFLIEQFF
TRBJ1-6 . TRBV6-5 . TGTGCCAGCAGCCGAGAGACAGGCGAAAGATCACCCCTCCACTTT CASSRETGERSPLHF
TRBJ1-1 . TRBV29-1 . TGCAGCGTTGACACAGGGACCATCGAAGCTTTCTTT CSVDTGTIEAFF
TRBJ1-5 once TRBV19 . TGTGCCAGTAGTATTTCAGGTCTCAATCAGCCCCAGCATTTT CASSISGLNQPQHF
TRBJ1-2 . TRBV5-8 TRBD1 TGTGCCAGCAGCTTTCTCTCAGGGGGCGCCTATGGCTACACCTTC CASSFLSGGAYGYTF
TRBJ1-2 . TRBV6-5 TRBD1 TGTGCCAGCAGTTTCGGGACAGGGTACGGCTACACCTTC CASSFGTGYGYTF
TRBJ1-2 . TRBV5-4 . TGTGCCAGCAGCTTGGAGGGTGGAGGTGGCTACACCTTC CASSLEGGGGYTF
TRBJ1-1 . TRBV5-4 TRBD1 TGTGCCAGCAGCGATGACAGGGCGGCCACTGAAGCTTTCTTT CASSDDRAATEAFF
TRBJ1-2 . TRBV25-1 . TGTGCCAGCAGTGAATGGGGGGGGACGGGGAGCGGCTACACCTTC CASSEWGGTGSGYTF
TRBJ2-2 . TRBV7-2 . TGTGCCAGCAGCTGGATTACAGGGTGGTCCGGGGAGCTGTTTTTT CASSWITGWSGELFF
TRBJ1-6 . TRBV27 . TGTGCCAGCAAGGGGGAACTGGGTTCACCCCTCCACTTT CASKGELGSPLHF
TRBJ1-2 . TRBV5-1 . TGCGCCAGCAGCGACTTCGGGGGCTACACCTTC CASSDFGGYTF
TRBJ1-5 . TRBV28 . TGTGCCAGCATCAGAAGGGGTCAGCCCCAGCATTTT CASIRRGQPQHF
TRBJ1-5 . TRBV5-5 TRBD1 TGTGCCAGCAGCTCTGGGACAGGGGGTTCCAATCAGCCCCAGCATTTT CASSSGTGGSNQPQHF
TRBJ2-1 . TRBV10-1 . TGCGCCAGTTGGCTTCGGATTGTGCGAAGGCGGGACGCCTCCTACAATGAGCAGTTCTTC CASWLRIVRRRDASYNEQFF
TRBJ1-2 . TRBV27 TRBD1 TGTGCCAGCAGTTCCCAGCCGGGACAGGGGAGGGCCCACCTAAGCTATCGCTACACCTTC CASSSQPGQGRAHLSYRYTF
TRBJ2-1 . TRBV14 TRBD2 TGTGCCAGCAGCCAAGATCCCTTTAGCGGGGTTAACAATGAGCAGTTCTTC CASSQDPFSGVNNEQFF
TRBJ1-6 . TRBV6-6 . TGTGCCAGCACCGCTGACAGTTATTCACCCCTCCACTTT CASTADSYSPLHF
TRBJ1-1 . TRBV11-2 . TGTGCCAGCAGCTTAGATCCGAGGACGACAGGGAACACTGAAGCTTTCTTT CASSLDPRTTGNTEAFF
TRBJ2-7 . TRBV10-1 . TGCGCCAGCAGTAAGGAGGGCCCATACGAGCAGTACTTC CASSKEGPYEQYF